The 30 T cell receptor beta chains below come from one sample, sequenced in a study of shared clonotypes between healthy human individuals. Assay used: immunoSEQ multiplex PCR; TCRdb lists only in-frame clones, some missing. The data contain some 490,000 clones, around 73% of them seen just once; the ten biggest clones take up about 11%. Input material: PBMCs. Every receptor here comes from a woman aged 35 to 49 in good health. Some clones in this sample may be carry-over from other donors' samples.

Here the CDR3 DNA reads TGCGCCAGCAGCCGGGGACAGGGCTCCTACAATGAGCAGTTCTTC. This encodes CASSRGQGSYNEQFF. The V gene is TRBV5-1, the J gene TRBJ2-1; 9 positions match TRBD1. The germline gives CDR1 SGHRS, CDR2 YFSETQ. J was trimmed by 0 bases and V by 4 bases; bases with no gene match: 2. The CDR3 spans 15 residues.

The V and J genes are TRBV6-5 and TRBJ1-4; weak D call: TRBD1 (6 bases). There are 14 residues in the CDR3. Trimming left V 0 bases short and J 7 bases short, with 9 bases between. The germline CDR1 and CDR2 sequences are MNHEY and SVGAGI. Written as DNA, the CDR3 is TGTGCCAGCAGTTACTCCCAGGGGCGTGAAAAACTGTTTTTT. The encoded protein is CASSYSQGREKLFF.

The J gene is TRBJ2-7, the V gene TRBV2; 12 nucleotides agree with TRBD2. The J segment lost 2 bases and the V segment lost 5 bases, leaving 4 bases of the junction unmatched. The CDR3 runs 15 residues. Germline CDR1 and CDR2: SNHLY and FYNNEI. CDR3 DNA: TGTGCCAGCAGTCTAGCGGGAGGGCGAACCTACGAGCAGTACTTC. It yields the protein CASSLAGGRTYEQYF.

This clone was found a few times. The genes are TRBV28 and TRBJ1-2; D may be TRBD1 (5 bases). The V and J ends lost 3 bases and 4 bases respectively, with 9 bases between them. Germline CDR1 and CDR2: MDHEN and SYDVKM. The CDR3 is 13 residues long. In DNA form, the CDR3 reads TGTGCCAGCAGTTTCGGGACGGCCTATGGCTACACCTTC. Translated: CASSFGTAYGYTF.

The CDR3 DNA reads TGTGCCAGTAACCAGGGGGTGGTTCAGCCCCAGCATTTT. Translated, it gives CASNQGVVQPQHF. V is TRBV19 and J is TRBJ1-5, with 7 bases identical to TRBD1. V was clipped by 7 bases and J by 6 bases; unmatched bases: 6. The CDR3 has 13 residues. Germline V gives CDR1 LNHDA, CDR2 SQIVND (reference sequence).

This clone was observed a few times. This chain links TRBV19 with TRBJ1-5, with 7 bases aligning to TRBD1. V gave up 1 base and J gave up 5 bases; unmatched junction bases: 5. CDR1 and CDR2 from the germline V gene are LNHDA and SQIVND (reference sequence). The CDR3 runs 15 residues. The CDR3 protein is CASSIVRDSYQPQHF. The CDR3 DNA reads TGTGCCAGTAGTATAGTGCGGGACAGCTATCAGCCCCAGCATTTT. The variable domain in full, with the rest retrieved from reference TRBV19 and TRBJ1-5, is DGGITQSPKYLFRKEGQNVTLSCEQNLNHDAMYWYRQDPGQGLRLIYYSQIVNDFQKGDIAEGYSVSREKKESFPLTVTSAQKNPTAFYLCASSIVRDSYQPQHFGDGTRLSIL.

The genes are TRBV10-3 and TRBJ2-4; TRBD1 is a possible D gene (6 bases). The CDR3 totals 15 residues. The V end lost 2 bases, the J end lost 2 bases, and 10 bases lay between the germline ends. Germline CDR1 and CDR2: ENHRY and SYGVKD. The CDR3 reads CAISELGTSKNIQYF. DNA of the CDR3: TGTGCCATCAGTGAGCTAGGGACATCCAAAAACATTCAGTACTTC.

This clone came up once. V gene TRBV29-1 combines with J gene TRBJ1-4; a weak D match, TRBD1 (6 bases). Germline-derived CDR1 and CDR2 are SQVTM and ANQGSEA. The V gene lost 3 bases and the J gene lost 7 bases, with 12 bases spanning the gap. This CDR3 has 13 residues. The CDR3 DNA reads as TGCAGCGTTGATGGGGGCGGCGGTGAAAAACTGTTTTTT. Protein sequence: CSVDGGGGEKLFF.

V usage is TRBV2 and J usage is TRBJ1-5; 8 nucleotides match TRBD1. CDR1 is SNHLY, CDR2 FYNNEI, per germline. This CDR3 region has 14 residues. Trimming removed 5 bases from V and 7 bases from J; junction bases left unmatched: 7. CDR3 region: CASSTRTGRQPQHF. CDR3 DNA sequence: TGTGCCAGCAGTACAAGGACAGGGAGGCAGCCCCAGCATTTT. Drawing the rest from reference TRBV2 and TRBJ1-5, the complete variable domain is EPEVTQTPSHQVTQMGQEVILRCVPISNHLYFYWYRQILGQKVEFLVSFYNNEISEKSEIFDDQFSVERPDGSNFTLKIRSTKLEDSAMYFCASSTRTGRQPQHFGDGTRLSIL.

CDR3 amino acids: CASREGQNTQYF. As DNA, the CDR3 is TGTGCCAGCAGGGAGGGACAGAATACGCAGTATTTT. The rearrangement uses TRBV2 and TRBJ2-3, with D tentatively TRBD1 (7 bases). Germline V gene lookup returns CDR1 SNHLY and CDR2 FYNNEI. This CDR3 has 12 residues. Trimming cost V 6 bases and J 7 bases, with 11 bases left between them. The entire variable domain, with the rest obtained from reference TRBV2 and TRBJ2-3, is as follows: EPEVTQTPSHQVTQMGQEVILRCVPISNHLYFYWYRQILGQKVEFLVSFYNNEISEKSEIFDDQFSVERPDGSNFTLKIRSTKLEDSAMYFCASREGQNTQYFGPGTRLTVL.

This rearrangement joins TRBV27 to TRBJ2-5, with D unresolved. CDR3 length: 13 amino acids. Trimming left V 4 bases short and J 3 bases short, with 9 bases between. CDR1 is MNHEY, CDR2 SMNVEV, per germline (reference sequence). CDR3 protein: CASSYRWEETQYF. In DNA, the CDR3 is TGTGCCAGCAGTTATCGATGGGAAGAGACCCAGTACTTC.

The V call is TRBV7-9, the J call TRBJ2-5, with D maybe TRBD2 (5 bases). Germline V gene lookup returns CDR1 SEHNR and CDR2 FQNEAQ (reference sequence). CDR3 length: 14 amino acids. Trimming took 4 bases from V and 5 from J, leaving 14 bases between them. The CDR3 reads CASSSVGRVETQYF. CDR3 DNA: TGTGCCAGCAGCTCGGTGGGGAGAGTGGAGACCCAGTACTTC.

This sequence joins TRBV19 and TRBJ2-1; 10 bases are shared with TRBD2. The CDR3 extends over 16 amino acids. Germline trimming cut 1 base from V and 2 bases from J; bases unmatched to any gene: 2. CDR1 is LNHDA, CDR2 SQIVND, per germline (reference sequence). DNA of the CDR3: TGTGCCAGTAGTATAGTAGCGGGAGGTACCTACAATGAGCAGTTCTTC. Translating it yields CASSIVAGGTYNEQFF.

V usage is TRBV5-6 and J usage is TRBJ2-1, with a possible D match to TRBD1 (6 bases). Trimming removed 3 bases at V and 0 bases at J, with 13 bases between. The CDR3 is 16 amino acids. Looked up from germline, CDR1 is SGHDT and CDR2 is YYEEEE. The CDR3 coding sequence is TGTGCCAGCAGCTCCCTGGGACAACCCTCCTACAATGAGCAGTTCTTC. It translates to CASSSLGQPSYNEQFF.

The rearrangement joins TRBV7-2 to TRBJ2-5; TRBD2 matches 9 bases. After removal of 4 bases from V and 1 base from J, the junction contained 4 bases not matched to a gene. The CDR3 is 15 residues long. Germline V gene sequence: CDR1 SGHTA, CDR2 FQGNSA. The CDR3 DNA reads TGTGCCAGCAGCTCCGCGGGGGGGACCCAAGAGACCCAGTACTTC. It specifies CASSSAGGTQETQYF.

This clone has only one observation. V and J are TRBV5-4 and TRBJ1-1; TRBD1 is a possible D gene (5 bases). Germline CDR1 reads SGHNT; CDR2 reads YYREEE (reference sequence). The V and J ends lost 3 bases and 6 bases respectively, with 18 bases between them. The CDR3 covers 15 residues. The CDR3 nucleotides are TGTGCCAGCAGCTACCTCCAGGGAGTGGGGCCTGAAGCTTTCTTT. It is translated as CASSYLQGVGPEAFF.

This clone has a handful of counts. The chain is built from TRBV29-1 and TRBJ2-3; no definite D call. The CDR3 sequence is 12 residues long. Germline lookup yields CDR1 SQVTM and CDR2 ANQGSEA. V was cut by 3 bases and J by 0 bases, with 4 bases left in between. CDR3 in amino acids: CSVEESTDTQYF. The CDR3, as DNA: TGCAGCGTTGAGGAGAGCACAGATACGCAGTATTTT.

The chain recombines TRBV5-1 with TRBJ2-3; 10 nucleotides line up with TRBD2. V lost 5 bases and J lost 5; bases outside the gene matches: 2. The CDR3 is 13 residues long. Germline assignment: CDR1 SGHRS and CDR2 YFSETQ. The DNA of the CDR3 is TGCGCCAGCAGTCTAGCGGGAGAAGATACGCAGTATTTT. It encodes CASSLAGEDTQYF.

This chain connects TRBV7-2 to TRBJ2-5, with 10 bases aligning to TRBD2. Germline V gene data show CDR1 as SGHTA and CDR2 as FQGNSA. After removal of 4 bases from V and 1 base from J, the junction contained 9 bases not matched to a gene. The CDR3 has 17 residues. This CDR3 is CASSSLLIAGGQETQYF. The CDR3 DNA sequence: TGTGCCAGCAGCTCCCTCTTGATAGCGGGAGGCCAAGAGACCCAGTACTTC.

The chain links TRBV6-5 to TRBJ2-7; no clear D. In germline, CDR1 is MNHEY, CDR2 SVGAGI. Between the trimmed V and J ends, which lost 0 bases and 2 bases, there was a span of 8 bases. CDR3 length: 14 amino acids. The CDR3 DNA sequence: TGTGCCAGCAGTTACTCCCCAGATACCTACGAGCAGTACTTC. It encodes CASSYSPDTYEQYF.

This chain connects TRBV29-1 to TRBJ2-5; D not resolved. Germline V lookup: CDR1 SQVTM, CDR2 ANQGSEA. This CDR3 has 13 residues. V was pared by 4 bases and J by 13 bases, with 22 bases between. The CDR3 loop is CSVGGGKTDERYF. In DNA, the CDR3 is TGCAGCGTTGGTGGTGGCAAAACTGACGAGCGGTACTTC. Looking up the rest from reference TRBV29-1 and TRBJ2-5 gives the full variable domain: SAVISQKPSRDICQRGTSLTIQCQVDSQVTMMFWYRQQPGQSLTLIATANQGSEATYESGFVIDKFPISRPNLTFSTLTVSNMSPEDSSIYLCSVGGGKTDERYFGPGTRLLVL.

This clone was counted many times. Here the CDR3 DNA reads TGTGCCAGCAGTCTCAGGGGATGGGCGGGTTACGAGCAGTACTTC. Residues: CASSLRGWAGYEQYF. The V gene is TRBV28, the J gene TRBJ2-7; perhaps TRBD1 as D (6 bases). Trimming cost V 5 bases and J 4 bases, with 18 bases left between them. The CDR3 is 15 residues long. Germline V gene sequence: CDR1 MDHEN, CDR2 SYDVKM.

The chain links TRBV9 to TRBJ1-2; no definite D call. CDR3 length equals 13 residues. The ends were cut back, 0 bases at V and 3 bases at J, with 6 bases in the middle. The germline CDR1 and CDR2 sequences are SGDLS and YYNGEE. This CDR3 reads CASSVVADYGYTF. The CDR3 DNA follows: TGTGCCAGCAGCGTAGTGGCTGACTATGGCTACACCTTC.

V gene TRBV10-3 combines with J gene TRBJ2-1; 10 bases map to TRBD2. This CDR3 has 14 amino acids. The germline V gene has CDR1 ENHRY and CDR2 SYGVKD. J gave up 8 bases and V 6 bases, and 7 bases lay outside the gene matches. The CDR3 region is CAIRGAGGLDEQFF. In nucleotides, the CDR3 is TGTGCCATCAGGGGAGCGGGAGGGCTCGATGAGCAGTTCTTC.

CDR3 sequence: CASSEGGGRVGGYTF. CDR3 sequence (DNA): TGTGCCAGCAGTGAAGGCGGCGGCAGGGTGGGCGGCTACACCTTC. This rearrangement joins TRBV6-1 to TRBJ1-2; weak D call: TRBD1 (5 bases). The CDR3 consists of 15 residues. The germline CDR1 and CDR2 sequences are MNHNS and SASEGT. Trimming cost V 1 base and J 8 bases, with 17 bases left between them.

The chain carries TRBV28 and TRBJ1-2, with a weak D call TRBD1 (6 bases). Germline V gene sequence: CDR1 MDHEN, CDR2 SYDVKM. Trimming took off 4 bases at V and 7 bases at J, with 13 bases between the two ends. The CDR3 spans 13 residues. The CDR3 DNA reads TGTGCCAGCAGTTCGCGACAGGCCATTGGCTACACCTTC. This sequence encodes CASSSRQAIGYTF.

On this clone: Other DNA variants within this sample encode the same CDR3. V is TRBV5-4 and J is TRBJ2-5; D is unresolved. In germline, CDR1 is SGHNT, CDR2 YYREEE (reference sequence). The CDR3 loop spans 12 amino acids. Trimming left V 0 bases short and J 5 bases short, with 5 bases between. CDR3 protein: CASSLALETQYF. The CDR3, as DNA: TGTGCCAGCAGCTTGGCCCTGGAGACCCAGTACTTC.

The chain links TRBV28 to TRBJ1-5; 7 bases map to TRBD1. V shed 4 bases, J shed 6 bases, and the junction held 6 bases outside the gene matches. Germline CDR1 and CDR2: MDHEN and SYDVKM. The CDR3 length is 14 residues. Written as DNA, the CDR3 is TGTGCCAGCAGTTCCAGGGGGAATGGTCAGCCCCAGCATTTT. Residues: CASSSRGNGQPQHF.

The chain is built from TRBV2 and TRBJ1-1; 8 positions match TRBD1. Germline V gene lookup returns CDR1 SNHLY and CDR2 FYNNEI. Germline trimming cut 5 bases from V and 4 bases from J; bases unmatched to any gene: 9. This CDR3 region has 15 residues. The CDR3 DNA reads as TGTGCCAGCAGTACCCGCAGGGGGCAGGGCACTGAAGCTTTCTTT. It yields the protein CASSTRRGQGTEAFF.

The chain is built from TRBV5-4 and TRBJ2-7, with D unclear. The CDR3 is 14 residues long. Germline-derived CDR1 and CDR2 are SGHNT and YYREEE (reference sequence). Trimming took 4 bases from V and 4 from J, leaving 15 bases between them. In DNA, the CDR3 is TGTGCCAGCAGCCCCGTCGGACCTCAATACGAGCAGTACTTC. Translating it yields CASSPVGPQYEQYF.